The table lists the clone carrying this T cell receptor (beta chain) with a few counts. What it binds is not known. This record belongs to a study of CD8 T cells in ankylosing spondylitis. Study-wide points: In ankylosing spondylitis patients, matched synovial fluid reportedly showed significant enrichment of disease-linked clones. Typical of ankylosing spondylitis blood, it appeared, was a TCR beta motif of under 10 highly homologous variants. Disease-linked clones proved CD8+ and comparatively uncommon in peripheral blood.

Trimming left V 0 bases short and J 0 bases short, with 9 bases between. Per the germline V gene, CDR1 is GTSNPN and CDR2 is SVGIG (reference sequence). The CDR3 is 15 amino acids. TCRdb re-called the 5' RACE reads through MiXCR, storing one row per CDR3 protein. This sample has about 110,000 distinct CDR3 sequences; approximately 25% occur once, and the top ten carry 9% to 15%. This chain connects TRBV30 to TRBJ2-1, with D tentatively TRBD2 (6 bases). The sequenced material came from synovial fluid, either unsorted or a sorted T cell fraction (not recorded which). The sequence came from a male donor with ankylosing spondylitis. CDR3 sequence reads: CAWSVAGYSYNEQFF. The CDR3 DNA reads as TGTGCCTGGAGTGTGGCGGGATACTCCTACAATGAGCAGTTCTTC.